This TCR beta chain is drawn from a study of blood T cell repertoires in COVID-19. Study-level background: Sites in the United States, Italy and Spain provided acute and convalescent COVID-19 samples.

Using immunoSEQ multiplex PCR, the repertoire was profiled, and TCRdb retains in-frame clones only, with some absent. The sample holds around 150,000 clones, about 90% seen once. The source material was peripheral blood. The TCR was taken from a man younger than 40 with COVID-19, enrolled during active disease.

Here the CDR3 DNA reads TGCGCCAGCAGCTTGGACAGGGTAAGGAATGAGCAGTTCTTC. Amino acids: CASSLDRVRNEQFF. This chain links TRBV5-1 with TRBJ2-1; weak D call: TRBD1 (6 bases). Germline CDR1 reads SGHRS; CDR2 reads YFSETQ. Trimming pared 0 bases from V and 7 bases from J, leaving 11 bases between. This CDR3 contains 14 residues.